This T cell receptor (beta chain) originates from a study of glioma-infiltrating T cells. Findings and limits, study-wide: Gliomas, especially low-grade, showed above-expected tissue-blood divergence; non-neoplastic patients showed below. Only very few CDR3 sequences appeared in both tissue and blood.

Amplification of TCR alpha and beta CDR3 regions from RNA used iRepertoire nested multiplex PCR. Tissue mRNA or PBMC total RNA, roughly 95-400 ng, went into one-step reverse transcription and amplification. TCRdb re-derived calls from the multiplex PCR reads in MiXCR, one entry per CDR3 protein. Here the sample spans around 190,000 distinct CDR3 sequences, over 25% being singletons. From germline, CDR1 is LGHDT and CDR2 YNNKEL (reference sequence). The CDR3 length is 16 residues. V lost 0 bases and J lost 7; bases outside the gene matches: 8. A remark on this clonotype: Its antigen remains unknown.

J is TRBJ2-1 and V is TRBV3-1, with TRBD2 matching over 8 bases. Sequencing input: glioma tissue, nonneoplastic brain tissue, or PBMCs (not recorded which). The receptor was derived from a human donor with low-grade glioma or glioblastoma, undergoing nonglioma brain surgery, or in good health (not recorded which). CDR3 sequence reads: CASSQDSSGSMNEQFF. For the CDR3, the DNA is TGTGCCAGCAGCCAAGACTCGAGCGGGAGTATGAATGAGCAGTTCTTC.